This section outlines one T cell receptor beta chain sequence together with its context. Its antigen is undetermined. TCRdb reworked the 5' RACE reads into one entry per CDR3 protein, no DNA. This sample's clone table lists fewer than 400,000 distinct CDR3 sequences. The source of the sample is a study of monozygotic twins with inflammatory bowel disease. Each donor gave less than 3 ml of peripheral blood. Study-wide points: TCRbeta inverse Simpson diversity was decreased in IBD patients versus healthy co-twins.

Germline assignment: CDR1 SQVTM and CDR2 ANQGSEA. CDR3 length: 14 amino acids. What was sequenced was blood. The TCR sequence derives from a human donor with ulcerative colitis or Crohn's disease, or a healthy co-twin of an affected twin (not recorded which). The chain links TRBV29-1 to TRBJ2-7; the D call from TCRdb, TRBD2, cannot be confirmed without DNA. The CDR3 protein is CSADSGPSAYEQYF.